The TCR beta chain described here comes from a study of T cell repertoires and HLA-DP antigens. Study as a whole: Sorted CD137+CD4+ samples averaged around 230 ng DNA; pre-culture CD4+ samples, approximately 1,100 ng.

Amplification used primers for 54 TRBV and 13 TRBJ segments. For pre-culture CD4+ samples, the target was approximately 220,000 T cell genomes. Repertoires were generated with immunoSEQ multiplex PCR, while TCRdb's copy carries only in-frame clones and drops some. The repertoire holds 55,000 to 80,000 clones, with 80% as singletons. Purity of the untouched CD4+ T cells was roughly 98%. On this clone itself: The antigen is not known.

There are 15 residues in the CDR3. The V and J ends lost 1 base and 8 bases, in that order; junction bases with no gene match: 8. Germline CDR1 and CDR2: SGHNT and YYREEE (reference sequence). The specimen was CD4+ T cells from PBMCs. The clonotype originates from a man in his 60s in good health and CMV-seronegative. The chain carries TRBV5-4 and TRBJ2-1; 8 bases agree with TRBD2. The CDR3 nucleotides read TGTGCCAGCAGCTTGAAAGCGGGAGTGGGGGATGAGCAGTTCTTC. Its protein product is CASSLKAGVGDEQFF.